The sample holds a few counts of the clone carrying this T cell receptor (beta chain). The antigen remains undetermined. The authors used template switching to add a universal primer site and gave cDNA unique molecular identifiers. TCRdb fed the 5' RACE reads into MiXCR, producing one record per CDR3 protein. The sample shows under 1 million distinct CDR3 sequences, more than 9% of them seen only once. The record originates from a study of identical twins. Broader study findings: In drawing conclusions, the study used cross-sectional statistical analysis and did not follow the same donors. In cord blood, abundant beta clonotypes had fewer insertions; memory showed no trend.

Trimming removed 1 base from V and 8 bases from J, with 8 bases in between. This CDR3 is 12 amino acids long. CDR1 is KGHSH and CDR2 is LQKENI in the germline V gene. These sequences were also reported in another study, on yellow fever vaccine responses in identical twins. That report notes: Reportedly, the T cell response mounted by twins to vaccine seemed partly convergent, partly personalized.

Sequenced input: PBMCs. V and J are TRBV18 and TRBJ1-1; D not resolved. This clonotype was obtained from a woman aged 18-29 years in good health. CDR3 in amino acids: CASSPQQTEAFF. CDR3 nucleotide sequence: TGTGCCAGCTCACCACAGCAGACAGAAGCTTTCTTT.